The T cell receptor (beta chain) under discussion was sequenced for a study of T cells in Graves' hyperthyroidism and ophthalmopathy. Whole-study context: Blood from the periphery was taken at initial diagnosis, before any treatment. Regarding the study as a whole: Clonotypes that were expanded in thyroid above 0.001 mostly appeared in blood too.

As concerns this clonotype: The antigen is not known.

This CDR3 is built from 15 residues. Germline V gene lookup returns CDR1 LNHDA and CDR2 SQIVND (reference sequence). Trimming removed 6 bases from V and 2 bases from J; junction bases left unmatched: 10. Amplified TCR beta CDR3 regions came from RNA transcripts. TCR CDR3 underwent first-round RT-PCR with the HTBI primer set. TCRdb independently ran MiXCR on the multiplex PCR reads; one entry per CDR3 protein. The sample yields more than 600,000 distinct CDR3 sequences, less than 20% seen once. The sample taken for sequencing was blood. The gene calls are TRBV19 and TRBJ2-7; 7 bases are shared with TRBD1. This clonotype was obtained from a young man with Graves' hyperthyroidism. CDR3 DNA: TGTGCCAGTAGCCTTGGGACAGCTTGGACCTACGAGCAGTACTTC. This encodes CASSLGTAWTYEQYF.